What follows is one T cell receptor (beta chain) and its context. The data derive from a study of T cells after yellow fever vaccination. The V end lost 4 bases, the J end lost 8 bases, and 14 bases lay between the germline ends. The length of the CDR3 is 13 residues. Germline V lookup: CDR1 MNHEY, CDR2 SMNVEV (reference sequence). In TCRdb, the 5' RACE reads were re-called with MiXCR into one record per CDR3 protein. The table has about 580,000 distinct CDR3 sequences, around 17% seen once. This sequence joins TRBV27 and TRBJ1-2, with D perhaps TRBD1 (5 bases). Sequencing was performed on PBMCs, taken less than 6 days after the first yellow fever vaccination. This clonotype was sampled from a man aged 18 to 29 who received the YFV17D yellow fever vaccine. The CDR3 nucleotides read TGTGCCAGCAGTTCGCGGGGGGGAGAAGGCTACACCTTC. Protein: CASSSRGGEGYTF.